This T cell receptor beta chain was recovered during a study of T cells in women clearing cervical HPV infection. Study-wide background: Cases: HPV16-related CIN3 or worse on histology, 2 invasive cancers.

Average input was roughly 1,200 ng genomic DNA for immunoSEQ TCR beta CDR3 amplification. Sequenced by immunoSEQ multiplex PCR; TCRdb stores in-frame clones only, minus some. This sample's table has fewer than 40,000 clones. On this clone: The CDR3 is cut off 3 residues early in the read; its end comes from the germline J gene.

This CDR3 is 13 amino acids long. Trimming removed 2 bases at V and 2 bases at J, with 6 bases between. In germline, CDR1 is SGHNT, CDR2 YYREEE (reference sequence). The chain has TRBV5-4 and TRBJ2-3; D remains ambiguous. The source of this sequence is a woman between 18 and 69 years old with a cervical HPV16 infection that either progressed to CIN3+ or cleared (not recorded which). Specimen: blood buffy coat. CDR3 in amino acids: CASSFDTTDTQYF. The sequenced part of the CDR3 DNA is TGTGCCAGCAGCTTCGACACCACAGATACG. The whole variable domain, remainder taken from reference TRBV5-4 and TRBJ2-3, is ETGVTQSPTHLIKTRGQQVTLRCSSQSGHNTVSWYQQALGQGPQFIFQYYREEENGRGNFPPRFSGLQFPNYSSELNVNALELDDSALYLCASSFDTTDTQYFGPGTRLTVL.